Presented here are 10 T cell receptor beta chains from one specimen sequenced in a study of radiotherapy plus CTLA-4 blockade in lung cancer (dated by TCRdb to the late 2010s). Libraries were prepared through the immunoSEQ multiplex PCR assay. Here the immuneACCESS table is served through TCRdb, limited to in-frame sequences with V and J called. Missing clones are a known gap in these copies; in checked studies unresolved V genes cover under half, and the rest lacks a known reason. The sample table holds around 45,000 clones, of which 88% were seen once. Jointly, the top ten make up 6% to 8% of the sample. The material was peripheral blood, obtained from a patient treated with radiotherapy plus ipilimumab. These receptors were obtained from a human donor with non-small cell lung cancer whose response to radiotherapy plus ipilimumab could not be evaluated.

The rearrangement joins TRBV18 to TRBJ2-5; possibly TRBD1 for D (6 bases). The V end was cut by 3 bases, the J end by 1 base, with 12 bases between. The germline V gene encodes CDR1 KGHSH and CDR2 LQKENI. This CDR3 has 15 amino acids. The CDR3 spells CASSPQTGFQETQYF. The CDR3 bases are TGTGCCAGCTCACCGCAGACAGGTTTCCAAGAGACCCAGTACTTC.

The V and J genes are TRBV28 and TRBJ1-2, with 9 positions matching TRBD1. The germline gives CDR1 MDHEN, CDR2 SYDVKM. J was trimmed by 1 base and V by 3 bases; bases with no gene match: 9. The CDR3 covers 17 residues. CDR3 sequence: CASSLGDGTGFNYGYTF. CDR3 DNA sequence: TGTGCCAGCAGTTTGGGAGACGGGACAGGGTTTAACTATGGCTACACCTTC.

This chain uses TRBV28 with TRBJ2-5; tentative D call: TRBD2 (6 bases). Looked up from germline, CDR1 is MDHEN and CDR2 is SYDVKM. V was shortened by 3 bases and J by 4 bases, with 15 bases between the two germline ends. The CDR3 covers 15 residues. CDR3 coding DNA: TGTGCCAGCAGTTTGGGACTGCGGAATCTAGAGACCCAGTACTTC. This sequence encodes CASSLGLRNLETQYF.

The chain recombines TRBV6-5 with TRBJ2-7, with D possibly matching TRBD2 (5 bases). CDR1 and CDR2 from the germline V gene are MNHEY and SVGAGI. This CDR3 has 14 amino acids. Trimming removed 5 bases at V and 4 bases at J, with 15 bases between. The CDR3 loop reads CASSRSNPGYEQYF. The CDR3 nucleotides are TGTGCCAGCAGTCGCTCTAACCCGGGGTACGAGCAGTACTTC.

The chain recombines TRBV5-1 with TRBJ2-5, with D maybe TRBD1 (8 bases). Germline V lookup: CDR1 SGHRS, CDR2 YFSETQ. The V end lost 1 base, the J end lost 10 bases, and 20 bases lay between the germline ends. The CDR3 has 15 amino acids. Written as DNA, the CDR3 is TGCGCCAGCAGCTTGACCTACGGACAGGGCGGGGGCCAGTACTTC. Protein: CASSLTYGQGGGQYF.

This chain uses TRBV29-1 with TRBJ2-7; unclear D gene. Trimming shortened V by 4 bases and J by 0 bases, and 10 bases separated the two germline ends. CDR3 length equals 13 residues. The germline CDR1 and CDR2 sequences are SQVTM and ANQGSEA. CDR3 region: CSVVPPYSYEQYF. The CDR3 DNA follows: TGCAGCGTTGTCCCCCCTTACTCCTACGAGCAGTACTTC.

V and J are TRBV27 and TRBJ1-5, with 7 bases matching TRBD1. CDR3 length: 17 amino acids. The V and J ends lost 4 bases and 0 bases, in that order; junction bases with no gene match: 9. From germline, CDR1 is MNHEY and CDR2 SMNVEV (reference sequence). The CDR3, as DNA: TGTGCCAGCAGTTCCGGACAGGCGACATATAGCAATCAGCCCCAGCATTTT. Its translation is CASSSGQATYSNQPQHF.

The chain is built from TRBV2 and TRBJ2-2, with 7 nucleotides matching TRBD1. There are 13 residues in the CDR3. V lost 8 bases to trimming and J lost 7 bases; unmatched junction nucleotides: 7. Germline V gene data show CDR1 as SNHLY and CDR2 as FYNNEI. The CDR3 protein is CASLRDRNGELFF. DNA of the CDR3: TGTGCCAGCCTCCGGGACAGAAACGGGGAGCTGTTTTTT.

The CDR3 nucleotides are TGTGCCAGCAGCTTTCGCGGGGGGGCCCCAGATACGCAGTATTTT. The encoded protein is CASSFRGGAPDTQYF. The chain carries TRBV7-9 and TRBJ2-3, with 9 bases that match TRBD2. CDR3 length equals 15 residues. The V segment lost 3 bases and the J segment 4 bases; nucleotides outside the gene matches: 5. Germline CDR1 SEHNR, CDR2 FQNEAQ (reference sequence).

The table lists this clone with a count of one. V and J are TRBV21-1 and TRBJ1-5; the listed D gene, TRBD1, was not tested against the DNA. TRBV21-1 is labeled a pseudogene. The CDR3 consists of 17 residues. The CDR3 protein is CATSPGQGPYSNQPQHF. The CDR3 DNA follows: TGTGCCACCTCCCCGGGACAGGGCCCCTATAGCAATCAGCCCCAGCATTTT.